This T cell receptor beta chain came from a study of T cells after yellow fever vaccination. Findings of the study overall: Booster samples showed a return of most primary-vaccination clones (roughly 96% CD4, 80% to 90% CD8). Faster peaking, at day 5 versus 15, marked a secondary response that was weaker. Abundant bulk-population clonotypes could contaminate the FACS-sorted repertoires.

CDR3 length: 14 residues. CDR1 and CDR2 from the germline V gene are LGHNA and YSLEER. V lost 1 base and J 5 bases, leaving 6 bases between the germline ends. With respect to this clonotype: As yet, its antigen is unknown.

UMIs were added to TCR cDNA along with a universal primer site when it was made by 5'RACE template switching. A single record per CDR3 protein comes from TCRdb applying MiXCR to the 5' RACE reads. In the table there are about 340,000 distinct CDR3 sequences, approximately 12% of which are singletons. The specimen comprised CD4+ T cells sorted from PBMCs, sampled 15 days after the yellow fever booster vaccination. The rearrangement joins TRBV4-3 to TRBJ2-6; no reliable D call. This sequence was found in a man younger than 30 who received the YFV17D yellow fever vaccine. The CDR3 DNA is TGCGCCAGCAGCCAAGGACCGAGGGCCAACGTCCTGACTTTC. This sequence encodes CASSQGPRANVLTF.